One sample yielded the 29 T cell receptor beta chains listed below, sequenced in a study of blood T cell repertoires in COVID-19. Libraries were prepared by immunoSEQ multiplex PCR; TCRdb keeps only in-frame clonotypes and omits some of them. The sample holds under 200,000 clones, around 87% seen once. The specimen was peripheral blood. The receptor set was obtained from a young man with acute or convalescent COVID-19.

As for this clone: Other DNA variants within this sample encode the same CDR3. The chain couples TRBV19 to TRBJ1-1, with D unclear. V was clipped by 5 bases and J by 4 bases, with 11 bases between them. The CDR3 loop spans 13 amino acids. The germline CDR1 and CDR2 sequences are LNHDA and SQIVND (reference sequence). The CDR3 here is CASSVGGPTEAFF. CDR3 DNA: TGTGCCAGTAGTGTCGGTGGGCCCACTGAAGCTTTCTTT.

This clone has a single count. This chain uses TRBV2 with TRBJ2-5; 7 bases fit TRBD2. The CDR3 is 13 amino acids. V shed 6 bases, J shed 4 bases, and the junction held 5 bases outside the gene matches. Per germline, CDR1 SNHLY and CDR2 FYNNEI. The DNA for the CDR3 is TGTGCCAGCAGCTTTAGCGGGTCAGAGACCCAGTACTTC. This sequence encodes CASSFSGSETQYF.

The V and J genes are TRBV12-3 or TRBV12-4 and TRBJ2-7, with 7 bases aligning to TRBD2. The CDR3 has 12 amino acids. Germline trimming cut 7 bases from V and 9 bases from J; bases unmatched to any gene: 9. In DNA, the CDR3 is TGTGCCAGCAACACTAGGGGAGGGCGGCAGTACTTC. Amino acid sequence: CASNTRGGRQYF.

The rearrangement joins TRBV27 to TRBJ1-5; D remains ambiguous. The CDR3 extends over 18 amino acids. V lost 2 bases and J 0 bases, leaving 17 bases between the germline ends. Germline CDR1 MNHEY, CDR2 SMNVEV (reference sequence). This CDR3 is CASSLRGRFSSSNQPQHF. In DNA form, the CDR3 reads TGTGCCAGCAGTTTACGTGGCAGATTTTCTTCTAGCAATCAGCCCCAGCATTTT.

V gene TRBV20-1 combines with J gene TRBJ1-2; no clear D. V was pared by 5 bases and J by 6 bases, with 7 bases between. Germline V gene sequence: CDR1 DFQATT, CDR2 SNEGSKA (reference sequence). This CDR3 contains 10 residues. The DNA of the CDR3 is TGCAGTGCTCAGGAGGATGGCTACACCTTC. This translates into CSAQEDGYTF.

The CDR3 sequence is CASSKRDLQGNEDAEAFF. Written as DNA, the CDR3 is TGTGCCAGTAGCAAAAGGGACCTACAGGGGAATGAGGACGCTGAAGCTTTCTTT. V and J are TRBV19 and TRBJ1-1, with 7 bases that match TRBD1. The CDR3 consists of 18 residues. Germline loops: CDR1 LNHDA, CDR2 SQIVND (reference sequence). Losses at the gene ends were 6 bases for V and 6 bases for J; bases not matched to a gene: 22.

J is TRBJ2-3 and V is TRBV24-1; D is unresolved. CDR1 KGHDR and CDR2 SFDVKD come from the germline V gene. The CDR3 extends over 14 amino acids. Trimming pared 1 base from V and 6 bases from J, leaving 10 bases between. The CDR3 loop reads CATSDFWAGDTQYF. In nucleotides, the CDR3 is TGTGCCACCAGTGATTTCTGGGCTGGGGATACGCAGTATTTT.

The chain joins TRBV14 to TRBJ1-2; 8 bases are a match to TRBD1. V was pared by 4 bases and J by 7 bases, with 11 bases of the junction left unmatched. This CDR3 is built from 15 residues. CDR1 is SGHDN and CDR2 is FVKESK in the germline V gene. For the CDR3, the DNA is TGTGCCAGCAGCCTAGACGACAGGGGAGGAGTTGGCTACACCTTC. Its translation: CASSLDDRGGVGYTF.

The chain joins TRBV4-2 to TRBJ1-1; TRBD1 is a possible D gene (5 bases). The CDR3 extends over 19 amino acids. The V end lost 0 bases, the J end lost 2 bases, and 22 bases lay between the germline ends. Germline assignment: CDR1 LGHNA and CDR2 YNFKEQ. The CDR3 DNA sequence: TGTGCCAGCAGCCAAGAACCGCCAGTTTCCGACAGACTTAACACTGAAGCTTTCTTT. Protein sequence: CASSQEPPVSDRLNTEAFF.

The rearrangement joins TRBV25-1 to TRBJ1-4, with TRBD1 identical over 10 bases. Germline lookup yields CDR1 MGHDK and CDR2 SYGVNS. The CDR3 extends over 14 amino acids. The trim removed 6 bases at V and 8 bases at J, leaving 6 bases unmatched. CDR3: CASSPDRGGEKLFF. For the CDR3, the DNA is TGTGCCAGCAGCCCGGACAGGGGGGGCGAAAAACTGTTTTTT.

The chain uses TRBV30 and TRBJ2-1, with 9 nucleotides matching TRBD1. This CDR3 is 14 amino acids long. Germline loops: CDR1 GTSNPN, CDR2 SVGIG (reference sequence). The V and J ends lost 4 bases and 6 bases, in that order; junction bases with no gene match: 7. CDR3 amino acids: CAWIHRGRGNEQFF. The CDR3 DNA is TGTGCCTGGATCCACAGGGGGCGAGGCAATGAGCAGTTCTTC.

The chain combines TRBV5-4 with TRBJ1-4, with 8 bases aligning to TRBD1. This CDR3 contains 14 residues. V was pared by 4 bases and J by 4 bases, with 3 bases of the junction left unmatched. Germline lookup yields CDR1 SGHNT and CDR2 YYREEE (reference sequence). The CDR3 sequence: CASSGTGGNEKLFF. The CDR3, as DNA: TGTGCCAGCAGCGGAACAGGGGGTAATGAAAAACTGTTTTTT. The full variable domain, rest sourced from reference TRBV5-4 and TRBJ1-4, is ETGVTQSPTHLIKTRGQQVTLRCSSQSGHNTVSWYQQALGQGPQFIFQYYREEENGRGNFPPRFSGLQFPNYSSELNVNALELDDSALYLCASSGTGGNEKLFFGSGTQLSVL.

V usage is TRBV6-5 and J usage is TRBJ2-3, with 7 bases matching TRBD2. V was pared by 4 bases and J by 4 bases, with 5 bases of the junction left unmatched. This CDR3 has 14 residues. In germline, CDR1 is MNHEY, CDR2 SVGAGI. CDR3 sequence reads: CASSWGTTSDTQYF. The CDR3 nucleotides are TGTGCCAGCAGTTGGGGGACTACTTCAGATACGCAGTATTTT.

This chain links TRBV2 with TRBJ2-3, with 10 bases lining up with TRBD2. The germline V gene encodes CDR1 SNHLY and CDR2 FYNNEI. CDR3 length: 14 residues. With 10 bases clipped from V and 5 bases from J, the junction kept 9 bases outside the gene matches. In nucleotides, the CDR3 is TGTGCCAACAAGAGGACTAGCGGAAGAGATACGCAGTATTTT. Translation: CANKRTSGRDTQYF.

The CDR3 nucleotides read TGTGCCATCAGTGAGGTACCTATGAACACTGAAGCTTTCTTT. Protein product: CAISEVPMNTEAFF. The J gene is TRBJ1-1, the V gene TRBV10-3; D not certain. This CDR3 is built from 14 residues. Trimming took 2 bases from V and 0 from J, leaving 7 bases between them. In germline, CDR1 is ENHRY, CDR2 SYGVKD.

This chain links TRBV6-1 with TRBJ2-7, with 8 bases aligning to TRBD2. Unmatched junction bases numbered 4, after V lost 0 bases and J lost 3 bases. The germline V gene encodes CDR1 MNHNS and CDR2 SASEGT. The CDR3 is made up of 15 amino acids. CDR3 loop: CASSEAAGGNYEQYF. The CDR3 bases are TGTGCCAGCAGTGAAGCGGCGGGGGGCAACTACGAGCAGTACTTC.

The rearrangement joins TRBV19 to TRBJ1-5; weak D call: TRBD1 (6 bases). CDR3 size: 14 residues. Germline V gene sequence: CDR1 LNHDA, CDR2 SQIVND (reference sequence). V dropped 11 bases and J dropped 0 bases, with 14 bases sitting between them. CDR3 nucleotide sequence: TGTGCCGCGGGGGCCTCTTATAGCAATCAGCCCCAGCATTTT. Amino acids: CAAGASYSNQPQHF.

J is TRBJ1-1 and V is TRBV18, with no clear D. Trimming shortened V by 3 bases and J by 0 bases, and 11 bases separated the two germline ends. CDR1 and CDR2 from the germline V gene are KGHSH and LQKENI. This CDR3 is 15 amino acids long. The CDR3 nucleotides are TGTGCCAGCTCACCTACTAACGGATTGAACACTGAAGCTTTCTTT. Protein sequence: CASSPTNGLNTEAFF.

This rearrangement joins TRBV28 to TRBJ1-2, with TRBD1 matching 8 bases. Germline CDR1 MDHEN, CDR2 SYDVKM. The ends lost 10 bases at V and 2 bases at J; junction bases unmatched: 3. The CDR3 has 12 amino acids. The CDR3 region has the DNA TGTGCCATTGGACAGGGAAACTATGGCTACACCTTC. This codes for CAIGQGNYGYTF.

The CDR3 coding sequence is TGTGCCAGCAGCGTAGGAATAGCTGACCAAGAGACCCAGTACTTC. Translated, it gives CASSVGIADQETQYF. The rearrangement links TRBV9 to TRBJ2-5; D remains ambiguous. The CDR3 length is 15 residues. Germline V gene sequence: CDR1 SGDLS, CDR2 YYNGEE. V gave up 0 bases and J gave up 0 bases, with 9 bases separating them.

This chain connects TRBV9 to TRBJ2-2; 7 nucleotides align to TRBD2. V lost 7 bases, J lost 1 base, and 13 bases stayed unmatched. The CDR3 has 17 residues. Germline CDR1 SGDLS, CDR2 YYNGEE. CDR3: CASSLSGSGVNTGELFF. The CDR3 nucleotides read TGTGCCAGCTCCTTAAGTGGGAGCGGGGTGAACACCGGGGAGCTGTTTTTT.

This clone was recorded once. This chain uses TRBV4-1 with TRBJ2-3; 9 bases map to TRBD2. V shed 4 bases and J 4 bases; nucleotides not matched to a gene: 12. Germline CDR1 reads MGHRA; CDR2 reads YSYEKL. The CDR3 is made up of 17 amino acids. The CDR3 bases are TGCGCCAGCAGCCTCAAAGGAGGCGGGGGGGTCGCAGATACGCAGTATTTT. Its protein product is CASSLKGGGGVADTQYF.

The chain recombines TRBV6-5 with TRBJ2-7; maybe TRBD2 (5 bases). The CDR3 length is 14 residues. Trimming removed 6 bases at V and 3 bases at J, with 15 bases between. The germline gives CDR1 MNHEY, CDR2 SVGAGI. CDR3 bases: TGTGCCAGCAGGTCAGGACCGAGGGACTACGAGCAGTACTTC. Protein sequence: CASRSGPRDYEQYF.

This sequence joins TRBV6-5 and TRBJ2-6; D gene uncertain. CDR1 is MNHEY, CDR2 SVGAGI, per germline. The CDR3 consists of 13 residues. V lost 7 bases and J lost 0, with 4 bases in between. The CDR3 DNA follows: TGTGCCAGCACCCTCTCTGGGGCCAACGTCCTGACTTTC. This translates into CASTLSGANVLTF.

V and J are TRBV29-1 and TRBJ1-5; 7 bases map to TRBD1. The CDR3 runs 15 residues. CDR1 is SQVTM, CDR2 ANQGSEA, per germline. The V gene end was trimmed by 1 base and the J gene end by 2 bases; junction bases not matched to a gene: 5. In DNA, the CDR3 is TGCAGCGTTGAAGCTAGACAGGGTGGCAATCAGCCCCAGCATTTT. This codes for CSVEARQGGNQPQHF.

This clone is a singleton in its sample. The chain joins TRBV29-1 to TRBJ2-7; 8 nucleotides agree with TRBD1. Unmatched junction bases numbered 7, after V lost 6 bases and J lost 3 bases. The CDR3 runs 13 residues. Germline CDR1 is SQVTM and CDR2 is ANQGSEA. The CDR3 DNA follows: TGCAGCGTGGGGACCGGGACAGGCTACGAGCAGTACTTC. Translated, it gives CSVGTGTGYEQYF.

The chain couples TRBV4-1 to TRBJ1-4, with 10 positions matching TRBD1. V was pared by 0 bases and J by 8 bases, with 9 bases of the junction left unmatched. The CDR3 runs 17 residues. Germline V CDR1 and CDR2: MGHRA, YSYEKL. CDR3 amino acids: CASSQDLPGQGREKLFF. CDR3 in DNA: TGCGCCAGCAGCCAAGATCTACCGGGACAGGGGCGAGAAAAACTGTTTTTT.

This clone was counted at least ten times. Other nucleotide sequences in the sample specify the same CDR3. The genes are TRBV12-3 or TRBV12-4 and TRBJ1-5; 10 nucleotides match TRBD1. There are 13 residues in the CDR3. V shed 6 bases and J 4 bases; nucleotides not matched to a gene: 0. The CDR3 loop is CASRGQGNQPQHF. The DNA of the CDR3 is TGTGCCAGCAGGGGACAGGGGAATCAGCCCCAGCATTTT.

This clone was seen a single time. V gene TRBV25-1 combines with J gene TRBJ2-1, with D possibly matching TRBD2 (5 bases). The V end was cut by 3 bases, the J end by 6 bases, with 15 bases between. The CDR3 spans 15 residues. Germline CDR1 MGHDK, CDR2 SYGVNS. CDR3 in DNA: TGTGCCAGCAGTGATAGGGCAGGTGGAGGCAATGAGCAGTTCTTC. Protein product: CASSDRAGGGNEQFF.